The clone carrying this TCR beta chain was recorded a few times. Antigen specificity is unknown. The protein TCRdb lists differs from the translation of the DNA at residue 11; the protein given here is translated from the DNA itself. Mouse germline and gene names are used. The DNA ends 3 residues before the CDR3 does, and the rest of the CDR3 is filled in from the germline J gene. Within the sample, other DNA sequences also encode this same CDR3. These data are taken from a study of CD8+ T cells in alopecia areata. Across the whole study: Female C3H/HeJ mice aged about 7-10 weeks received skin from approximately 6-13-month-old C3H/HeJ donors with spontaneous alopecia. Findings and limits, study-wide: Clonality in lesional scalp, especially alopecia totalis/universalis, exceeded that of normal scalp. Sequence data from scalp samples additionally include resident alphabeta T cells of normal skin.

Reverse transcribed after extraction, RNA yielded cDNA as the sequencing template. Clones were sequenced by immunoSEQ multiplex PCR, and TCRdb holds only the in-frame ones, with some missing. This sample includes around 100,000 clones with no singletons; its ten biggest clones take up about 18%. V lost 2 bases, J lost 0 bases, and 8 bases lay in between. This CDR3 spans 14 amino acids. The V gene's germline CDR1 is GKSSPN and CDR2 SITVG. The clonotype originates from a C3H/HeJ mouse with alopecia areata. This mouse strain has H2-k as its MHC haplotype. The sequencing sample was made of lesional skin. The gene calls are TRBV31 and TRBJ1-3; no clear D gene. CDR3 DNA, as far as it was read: TGTGCCTGGAGTAGACAAGTTTCTGGAAATACG. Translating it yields CAWSRQVSGNT. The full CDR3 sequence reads CAWSRQVSGNTLYF. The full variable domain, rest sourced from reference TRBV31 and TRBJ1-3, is AQTIHQWPVAEIKAVGSPLSLGCTIKGKSSPNLYWYWQATGGTLQQLFYSITVGQVESVVQLNLSASRPKDDQFILSTEKLLLSHSGFYLCAWSRQVSGNTLYFGEGSRLIVV.